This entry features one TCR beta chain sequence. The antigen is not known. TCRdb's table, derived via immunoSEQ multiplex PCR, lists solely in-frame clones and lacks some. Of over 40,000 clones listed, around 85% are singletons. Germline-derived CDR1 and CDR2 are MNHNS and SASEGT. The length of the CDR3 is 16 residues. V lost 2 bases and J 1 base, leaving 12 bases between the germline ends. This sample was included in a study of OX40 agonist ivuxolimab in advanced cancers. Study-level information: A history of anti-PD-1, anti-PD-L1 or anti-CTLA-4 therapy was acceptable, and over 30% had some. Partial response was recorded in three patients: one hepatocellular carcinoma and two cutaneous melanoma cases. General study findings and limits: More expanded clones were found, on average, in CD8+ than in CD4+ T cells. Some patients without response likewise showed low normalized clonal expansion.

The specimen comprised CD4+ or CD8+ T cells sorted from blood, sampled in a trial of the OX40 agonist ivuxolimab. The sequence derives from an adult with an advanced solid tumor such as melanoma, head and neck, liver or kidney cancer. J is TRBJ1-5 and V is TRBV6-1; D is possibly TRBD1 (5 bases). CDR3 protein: CASSEPTGTSNQPQHF. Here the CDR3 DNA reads TGTGCCAGCAGTGAACCGACGGGGACCAGCAATCAGCCCCAGCATTTT.